Below, one T cell receptor (beta chain) is given with its context. Its antigen remains unidentified. This entry is derived from a study of beta chain features in type 1 diabetes. In germline, CDR1 is KGHSH, CDR2 LQKENI. The ends lost 0 bases at V and 6 bases at J; junction bases unmatched: 5. The CDR3 runs to 15 residues. Reverse transcription of all isolated RNA meant that expressed TCRB transcripts were sequenced. Profiling relied on immunoSEQ multiplex PCR, and the TCRdb table lists in-frame clones only, not all of them. The data hold 300,000 to 400,000 clones, with roughly 14% observed a single time. Study outcomes and limitations: Researchers report that Type 1 diabetes patients had moderately but significantly shorter TCRB CDR3s across all four CD4+ subsets.

The gene calls are TRBV18 and TRBJ2-1, with 7 bases that match TRBD1. The sample comprised naive CD4+ T cells from blood. The clonotype originates from a woman aged 18-29 years with type 1 diabetes. CDR3 in DNA: TGTGCCAGCTCACCACCGACAGGGCTAGGCAATGAGCAGTTCTTC. As protein: CASSPPTGLGNEQFF.